This entry concerns a single T cell receptor beta chain. The germline CDR1 and CDR2 sequences are MDHEN and SYDVKM. Deletions cut 6 bases from V and 2 bases from J, with 13 bases between. This CDR3 contains 14 residues. This table comes from immunoSEQ multiplex PCR, and its TCRdb copy is limited to in-frame clones, with some not included. The table shows tens of thousands of clones, with roughly 76% occurring only once. This sample stems from a study of radiotherapy plus CTLA-4 blockade in lung cancer. The source was peripheral blood, collected from a patient treated with radiotherapy plus ipilimumab. This clonotype originated in a human donor with non-small cell lung cancer who had stable disease on radiotherapy plus ipilimumab. This chain links TRBV28 with TRBJ2-5, with a weak D call TRBD2 (6 bases). The CDR3 DNA reads as TGTGCCAGCAGACCCCCGGGGACTCAAGAGACCCAGTACTTC. As protein: CASRPPGTQETQYF.